The clone carrying this T cell receptor beta chain showed up just a few times. CDR3 length: 18 amino acids. Germline CDR1 and CDR2: GTSNPN and SVGIG (reference sequence). Between the trimmed V and J ends, which lost 1 base and 0 bases, there was a span of 20 bases. The data belong to a study of blood T cell repertoires in COVID-19. Original methodology: Nucleated cell counts were estimated from reference gene primer amplification. The data were produced by immunoSEQ multiplex PCR, yet TCRdb's version contains in-frame clones alone and is incomplete. V and J calls and clone size come straight from that table; D and trimming were deduced from the DNA. Of about 400,000 clones in the sample, around 88% were seen once.

The V and J genes are TRBV30 and TRBJ2-3; a weak D match, TRBD2 (6 bases). The sequenced sample consisted of peripheral blood. The receptor's source is a woman aged 25 to 39 with acute or convalescent COVID-19. The CDR3 bases are TGTGCCTGGAGTGCCCAGGGAGGTCTCGGACTTAGCACAGATACGCAGTATTTT. This codes for CAWSAQGGLGLSTDTQYF.